This is a list of T cell receptor beta chains from one sample in a study of blood T cell repertoires in COVID-19. This table comes from immunoSEQ multiplex PCR, and its TCRdb copy is limited to in-frame clones, with some not included. Of about 230,000 clones detected, 70% to 90% appear once; the ten largest clones hold more than 0.75%. Specimen: peripheral blood. The receptors here all came from a man aged 35-49 years with acute or convalescent COVID-19. CDR3s include the opening cysteine and the closing phenylalanine or tryptophan.

v_call: TRBV13; j_call: TRBJ1-1; cdr3_aa: CASSLGRQMNTEAFF
v_call: TRBV5-1; j_call: TRBJ1-1; cdr3_aa: CASSLDPTGNTEAFF
v_call: TRBV5-5; j_call: TRBJ2-2; cdr3_aa: CASSLAGFGELFF
v_call: TRBV6-5; j_call: TRBJ2-1; cdr3_aa: CASSSNYNEQFF
v_call: TRBV18; j_call: TRBJ2-6; cdr3_aa: CASSTTGAGANVLTF
v_call: TRBV6-5; j_call: TRBJ1-1; cdr3_aa: CASSYDGVYSNTEAFF
v_call: TRBV5-1; j_call: TRBJ1-1; cdr3_aa: CASGSQGSSEAFF
v_call: TRBV5-1; j_call: TRBJ2-3; cdr3_aa: CASAGTSGVNTQYF
v_call: TRBV5-1; j_call: TRBJ2-7; cdr3_aa: CASSQQGNYEQYF
v_call: TRBV7-8; j_call: TRBJ2-2; cdr3_aa: CASSSPGGHTTTGELFF
v_call: TRBV6-6; j_call: TRBJ1-1; cdr3_aa: CASSYLGTANTEAFF
v_call: TRBV5-1; j_call: TRBJ1-1; cdr3_aa: CASSSENPAVNTEAFF
v_call: TRBV19; j_call: TRBJ2-2; cdr3_aa: CASNAGTLNTGELFF
v_call: TRBV11-3; j_call: TRBJ1-6; cdr3_aa: CASSLRTGNYNSPLHF
v_call: TRBV3-1/TRBV3-2; j_call: TRBJ2-2; cdr3_aa: CASSQDPGGRNTGELFF
v_call: TRBV9; j_call: TRBJ1-2; cdr3_aa: CASSVGTGGFGYTF
v_call: TRBV10-3; j_call: TRBJ1-1; cdr3_aa: CAISESKAANTEAFF
v_call: TRBV6-5; j_call: TRBJ2-5; cdr3_aa: CASETGLAGETQYF
v_call: TRBV3-1/TRBV3-2; j_call: TRBJ1-6; cdr3_aa: CASSQGTGYNSPLHF
v_call: TRBV18; j_call: TRBJ2-5; cdr3_aa: CASSPPPLAGVETQYF